The 16 T cell receptor beta chains below come from one sample, sequenced in a study of T cells in women clearing cervical HPV infection. Repertoires were generated with immunoSEQ multiplex PCR, while TCRdb's copy carries only in-frame clones and drops some. Reported are about 30,000 clones; the ten largest clones contain about 3.4%. The sample consisted of blood buffy coat. Every receptor here comes from a woman aged 18-70 years with a cervical HPV16 infection that either progressed to CIN3+ or cleared (not recorded which).

A remark on this clone: The CDR3 end lies 3 residues beyond the end of the read and is filled in from the germline J gene. This chain uses TRBV18 with TRBJ2-7, with D hard to call. Germline V lookup: CDR1 KGHSH, CDR2 LQKENI. The V gene lost 2 bases and the J gene lost 3 bases, with 20 bases spanning the gap. This CDR3 region has 17 residues. CDR3 sequence reads: CASSPGLRTKPHYEQYF. CDR3 DNA, as far as it was read: TGTGCCAGCTCACCAGGTTTGCGCACCAAACCTCACTACGAG.

Details on this clone: The CDR3 is cut off 3 residues early in the read; its end comes from the germline J gene. The rearrangement joins TRBV20-1 to TRBJ2-7; the match to TRBD1 covers 11 bases. Trimming cost V 8 bases and J 5 bases; bases outside gene matches: 8. CDR3 length equals 13 residues. In germline, CDR1 is DFQATT, CDR2 SNEGSKA (reference sequence). The CDR3: CSLSDRGLHEQYF. CDR3 DNA, as far as it was read: TGCAGTCTTTCGGACAGGGGGCTCCACGAG.

Turning to this clone: The observed sequence ends 3 residues before the CDR3 terminus, with the missing tail filled in from the germline J gene. The V gene is TRBV18, the J gene TRBJ1-5; TRBD1 matches at 10 bases. J gave up 3 bases and V 3 bases, and 14 bases lay outside the gene matches. Germline V gene sequence: CDR1 KGHSH, CDR2 LQKENI. The length of the CDR3 is 19 residues. The part of the CDR3 DNA that was read is TGTGCCAGCTCACCTACCGGGACAGGGGCTTTTGGGGTCAATCAGCCC. Its protein product is CASSPTGTGAFGVNQP. The full CDR3 sequence reads CASSPTGTGAFGVNQPQHF.

Concerning this clone itself: Read sequence stops 3 residues before the CDR3 end, and the germline J gene provides the missing end. V is TRBV4-2 and J is TRBJ2-5, with TRBD2 matching 9 bases. This CDR3 has 17 amino acids. Germline loops: CDR1 LGHNA, CDR2 YNFKEQ. Trimming took 4 bases from V and 2 from J; bases not matched to a gene: 11. Here the CDR3 reads CASSRGTTSGIQETQYF. The sequenced part of the CDR3 DNA is TGTGCCAGCAGCCGGGGGACGACTAGCGGTATTCAAGAGACC.

Worth noting for this clone: The sequence runs out 3 residues before the end of the CDR3; the remainder is reconstructed from the germline J gene. This chain links TRBV7-2 with TRBJ1-2; 8 bases fit TRBD1. The germline V gene has CDR1 SGHTA and CDR2 FQGNSA. V lost 1 base and J lost 7; bases outside the gene matches: 8. This CDR3 spans 15 amino acids. The covered CDR3 bases are TGTGCCAGCAGCTTAGTAGCAGGGGGCGGTTTTGGC. It is translated as CASSLVAGGGFG. The whole CDR3 protein reads CASSLVAGGGFGYTF.

On this clone: The missing CDR3 end, 3 residues past where the read stops, is filled in from the germline J gene. V gene TRBV2 combines with J gene TRBJ1-2; 10 bases align to TRBD1. This CDR3 has 13 residues. V shed 6 bases and J 7 bases; nucleotides not matched to a gene: 5. Germline CDR1 reads SNHLY; CDR2 reads FYNNEI. This chain's CDR3 is CASRGDRGLGYTF. The CDR3 DNA, read in part, is TGTGCCAGCAGGGGCGACAGGGGGCTTGGC. The full variable domain, in which reference TRBV2 and TRBJ1-2 provide the parts outside the CDR3, is EPEVTQTPSHQVTQMGQEVILRCVPISNHLYFYWYRQILGQKVEFLVSFYNNEISEKSEIFDDQFSVERPDGSNFTLKIRSTKLEDSAMYFCASRGDRGLGYTFGSGTRLTVV.

The CDR3 protein is CASSPPHTGSYEQYF. CDR3 bases read: TGTGCCAGCAGCCCCCCCCATACGGGGTCCTACGAG. The V gene is TRBV5-6, the J gene TRBJ2-7, with TRBD2 as a possible D gene (5 bases). With the read ending 3 residues before the CDR3 end, the germline J gene is used to fill in that end. The CDR3 is 15 amino acids. In germline, CDR1 is SGHDT, CDR2 YYEEEE. V was pared by 4 bases and J by 1 base, with 15 bases between.

In regard to this clone: With the read ending 3 residues before the CDR3 end, the germline J gene is used to fill in that end. The chain combines TRBV2 with TRBJ2-4; 11 bases fit TRBD1. The CDR3 has 18 residues. CDR1 SNHLY and CDR2 FYNNEI come from the germline V gene. The DNA read from the CDR3 is TGTGCCAGCAGTGCGCCCCGGACAGGGGGCGCGGGTAACTATGGT. It translates to CASSAPRTGGAGNYG. The whole CDR3 reads CASSAPRTGGAGNYGQYF.

Points on this clone: The read ends 3 residues before the CDR3 terminus; that terminus is restored from the germline J gene. This chain connects TRBV2 to TRBJ2-3; D gene unclear. V was clipped by 2 bases and J by 6 bases, with 6 bases between them. Germline values: CDR1 SNHLY, CDR2 FYNNEI. This CDR3 contains 12 residues. The part of the CDR3 DNA that was read is TGTGCCAGCAGTGAAATAGGGGATACG. Translation: CASSEIGDT. The full CDR3 is CASSEIGDTQYF.

Turning to this clone: The missing CDR3 end, 3 residues past where the read stops, is filled in from the germline J gene. The rearrangement links TRBV20-1 to TRBJ2-5; TRBD1 matches at 7 bases. The CDR3 loop spans 15 amino acids. Germline lookup yields CDR1 DFQATT and CDR2 SNEGSKA (reference sequence). V trimming: 3 bases; J trimming: 5 bases; junction bases outside the gene matches: 12. Incomplete CDR3 DNA: TGCAGTGCTAGGAGGACAGGCGGTGTCGGTGAGACC. Amino acids: CSARRTGGVGET. The full-length CDR3 reads as CSARRTGGVGETQYF.

As to this clone: The sequenced fragment ends 3 residues before the CDR3 boundary, so the rest is inferred from the germline J gene. This rearrangement joins TRBV2 to TRBJ2-1; TRBD2 is a possible D gene (7 bases). The length of the CDR3 is 15 residues. Trimming stripped 11 bases from V and 9 bases from J, with 26 bases between. The germline gives CDR1 SNHLY, CDR2 FYNNEI. The CDR3 region is CAPLRGWGGAGEQFF. The covered CDR3 bases are TGTGCCCCCCTCAGGGGATGGGGGGGCGCGGGTGAG.

In the case of this clone: Coverage ceases 3 residues before the CDR3 finishes, and the germline J gene fills in the end. The chain uses TRBV11-3 and TRBJ2-5, with TRBD2 matching 12 bases. The V gene end was trimmed by 5 bases and the J gene end by 4 bases; junction bases not matched to a gene: 5. This CDR3 is 15 amino acids long. Germline V CDR1 and CDR2: SGHNT, YENEEA. The CDR3 is CASSRGLAGSETQYF. CDR3 DNA, as far as it was read: TGTGCCAGCAGCCGAGGACTAGCGGGGTCAGAGACC.

Incomplete CDR3 DNA: TGCAGTGCTAGGCAGGACAGGGCGTCTTTCAATAATTCACCC. Its protein is CSARQDRASFNNSP. The whole CDR3 is CSARQDRASFNNSPLHF. V is TRBV20-1 and J is TRBJ1-6; TRBD1 aligns across 8 bases. With the read ending 3 residues before the CDR3 end, the germline J gene is used to fill in that end. This CDR3 region has 17 residues. CDR1 is DFQATT and CDR2 is SNEGSKA in the germline V gene (reference sequence). J lost 5 bases, V lost 3 bases, and 12 bases had no gene match.

Concerning this clone itself: Sequencing ends 3 residues short of the CDR3 end; the germline J gene provides the rest. The rearrangement links TRBV11-2 to TRBJ1-4; 7 bases line up with TRBD1. The CDR3 has 12 amino acids. CDR1 SGHAT and CDR2 FQNNGV come from the germline V gene. The CDR3 sequence: CASSNRGTSLFF. CDR3 DNA (partial): TGTGCCAGCAGCAACAGGGGTACGTCA. Filled out from reference TRBV11-2 and TRBJ1-4, the complete variable domain reads EAGVAQSPRYKIIEKRQSVAFWCNPISGHATLYWYQQILGQGPKLLIQFQNNGVVDDSQLPKDRFSAERLKGVDSTLKIQPAKLEDSAVYLCASSNRGTSLFFGSGTQLSVL.

Regarding this clone: The read terminates 3 residues ahead of where the CDR3 ends, so the germline J gene completes it. This sequence joins TRBV5-1 and TRBJ2-2, with TRBD1 identical over 7 bases. Germline-derived CDR1 and CDR2 are SGHRS and YFSETQ. The CDR3 sequence is 14 residues long. The CDR3: CASSLGDSYSPLFF. The sequenced CDR3 bases are TGCGCCAGCAGCTTGGGGGACAGTTATTCACCG.

For this clone: The DNA ends 3 residues before the CDR3 does, and the rest of the CDR3 is filled in from the germline J gene. This rearrangement joins TRBV5-1 to TRBJ2-3, with 12 bases that match TRBD2. This CDR3 has 15 amino acids. Germline V lookup: CDR1 SGHRS, CDR2 YFSETQ. CDR3 amino acids: CASSLQLAGGETQYF. The CDR3 DNA, read in part, is TGCGCCAGCAGCTTGCAACTAGCGGGAGGAGAGACG.